Shown below are 20 T cell receptor beta chains from a single sample sequenced in a study of radiotherapy plus CTLA-4 blockade in lung cancer. Produced via immunoSEQ multiplex PCR; TCRdb's table is partial and in-frame only. This sample yields about 97,000 clones, of which 65% to 80% are seen a single time; roughly 2.8% belongs to the top ten. Sequenced material: peripheral blood, taken from a patient treated with radiotherapy plus ipilimumab. The receptor source for this set is a human donor with non-small cell lung cancer who had a partial response to radiotherapy plus ipilimumab. Some clones in this sample may be carry-over from other donors' samples.

The J gene is TRBJ2-1, the V gene TRBV21-1; the table's D call, TRBD2, was not checked against the DNA. TRBV21-1 is labeled a pseudogene. The CDR3 is 16 residues long. CDR3 DNA: TGTGCCAGCAGTTTAGCGGGACCTAGCTCCTACAATGAGCAGTTCTTC. Protein product: CASSLAGPSSYNEQFF.

The chain uses TRBV7-6 and TRBJ2-3; no clear D. The CDR3 sequence is 14 residues long. The V and J ends lost 2 bases and 2 bases respectively, with 8 bases between them. Germline values: CDR1 SGHVS, CDR2 FNYEAQ. The CDR3: CASSLLRVTDTQYF. The CDR3 nucleotides read TGTGCCAGCAGCTTACTCCGAGTCACAGATACGCAGTATTTT.

The chain combines TRBV6-5 with TRBJ1-1; 12 bases map to TRBD1. J lost 3 bases, V lost 6 bases, and 5 bases had no gene match. This CDR3 is built from 15 residues. Germline-derived CDR1 and CDR2 are MNHEY and SVGAGI. Here the CDR3 DNA reads TGTGCCAGCAGGGGACAGGGGGCCGGGGACACTGAAGCTTTCTTT. Its translation: CASRGQGAGDTEAFF.

The CDR3 DNA reads TGTGCCAGCAGTTACCGCAGCGGGGGGGCCCGGGAGACCCAGTACTTC. It translates to CASSYRSGGARETQYF. The genes are TRBV6-5 and TRBJ2-5; 10 nucleotides line up with TRBD2. With 2 bases clipped from V and 5 bases from J, the junction kept 8 bases outside the gene matches. The CDR3 covers 16 residues. Per the germline V gene, CDR1 is MNHEY and CDR2 is SVGAGI.

The chain joins TRBV7-2 to TRBJ2-7, with D possibly being TRBD2 (6 bases). From germline, CDR1 is SGHTA and CDR2 FQGNSA. V was shortened by 6 bases and J by 0 bases, with 18 bases between the two germline ends. This CDR3 spans 16 amino acids. CDR3 sequence: CASSRDGGASSYEQYF. The CDR3 DNA sequence: TGTGCCAGCAGTCGAGACGGGGGAGCTAGCTCCTACGAGCAGTACTTC.

In this sample, this clone turned up a few times. This chain uses TRBV5-1 with TRBJ1-2; 9 bases are shared with TRBD1. This CDR3 is built from 16 residues. The V segment lost 3 bases and the J segment 7 bases; nucleotides outside the gene matches: 13. Germline V lookup: CDR1 SGHRS, CDR2 YFSETQ. This CDR3 is CASSSNPGTGRFGYTF. Written as DNA, the CDR3 is TGCGCCAGCAGCTCTAACCCCGGGACAGGGAGATTTGGCTACACCTTC.

V and J are TRBV7-8 and TRBJ2-3; D is perhaps TRBD1 (6 bases). Germline V lookup: CDR1 SGHVS, CDR2 FQNEAQ. There are 16 residues in the CDR3. Trimming stripped 2 bases from V and 5 bases from J, with 17 bases between. This CDR3 reads CASSLLSGRGKDTQYF. CDR3 DNA sequence: TGTGCCAGCAGCTTACTGAGTGGCAGGGGCAAAGATACGCAGTATTTT.

The chain employs TRBV4-2 and TRBJ2-5, with 9 bases aligning to TRBD2. This CDR3 has 16 residues. V lost 4 bases to trimming and J lost 5 bases; unmatched junction nucleotides: 11. The germline V gene encodes CDR1 LGHNA and CDR2 YNFKEQ. CDR3 in DNA: TGTGCCAGCAGCCCCCCTGAGCGGGGGGCCTGGGAGACCCAGTACTTC. It is translated as CASSPPERGAWETQYF.

V usage is TRBV28 and J usage is TRBJ1-3; no definite D call. Germline CDR1 is MDHEN and CDR2 is SYDVKM. V was pared by 9 bases and J by 0 bases, with 12 bases between. The CDR3 has 14 amino acids. The CDR3 DNA reads TGTGCCAGTCGGGGAGTCCGCTCTGGAAACACCATATATTTT. Its protein product is CASRGVRSGNTIYF.

V is TRBV7-2 and J is TRBJ1-5; 7 bases agree with TRBD1. Trimming at V came to 1 base and at J to 4 bases, leaving 1 base not matched to a gene. Per the germline V gene, CDR1 is SGHTA and CDR2 is FQGNSA. CDR3 length: 14 residues. The CDR3 region has the DNA TGTGCCAGCAGCTTAGGGGGACAGAATCAGCCCCAGCATTTT. Its translation is CASSLGGQNQPQHF.

The chain links TRBV25-1 to TRBJ2-2, with D possibly being TRBD1 (6 bases). This CDR3 has 14 amino acids. The V end lost 1 base, the J end lost 7 bases, and 10 bases lay between the germline ends. Germline V gene lookup returns CDR1 MGHDK and CDR2 SYGVNS. The CDR3 nucleotides are TGTGCCAGCAGTGAATCAGGGGTACACGGGGAGCTGTTTTTT. It specifies CASSESGVHGELFF.

The chain is built from TRBV28 and TRBJ1-2; D gene unclear. The germline CDR1 and CDR2 sequences are MDHEN and SYDVKM. Trimming pared 8 bases from V and 4 bases from J, leaving 17 bases between. The CDR3 length is 14 residues. The chain's CDR3 is CASGRSGYLYGYTF. CDR3 DNA sequence: TGTGCCAGCGGCCGATCGGGGTACCTCTATGGCTACACCTTC.

Worth noting for this clone: Other DNA sequences in the same sample also yield this CDR3. The V and J genes are TRBV7-7 and TRBJ2-3, with unresolved D. Germline assignment: CDR1 SSHAT and CDR2 FNYEAQ (reference sequence). The V end was cut by 5 bases, the J end by 1 base, with 7 bases between. This CDR3 contains 13 residues. The CDR3 nucleotides read TGTGCCAGCAGCCCGCCAGGCACAGATACGCAGTATTTT. Residues: CASSPPGTDTQYF.

The chain carries TRBV11-3 and TRBJ2-5; TRBD2 agrees at 13 bases. The trim removed 5 bases at V and 2 bases at J, leaving 5 bases unmatched. Germline-derived CDR1 and CDR2 are SGHNT and YENEEA. The CDR3 spans 16 residues. The CDR3 here is CASSRGLAGSQETQYF. CDR3 nucleotides: TGTGCCAGCAGCCGGGGACTAGCGGGGTCGCAAGAGACCCAGTACTTC.

The chain employs TRBV9 and TRBJ1-6, with 10 nucleotides matching TRBD1. The J segment lost 6 bases and the V segment lost 3 bases, leaving 9 bases of the junction unmatched. The CDR3 sequence is 17 residues long. The germline V gene has CDR1 SGDLS and CDR2 YYNGEE. The CDR3 protein is CASSADRGIGINSPLHF. As DNA, the CDR3 is TGTGCCAGCAGCGCGGACAGGGGGATTGGTATTAATTCACCCCTCCACTTT.

The chain uses TRBV7-2 and TRBJ1-2; TRBD1 might be the D (5 bases). The V gene's germline CDR1 is SGHTA and CDR2 FQGNSA. Trimming removed 2 bases at V and 4 bases at J, with 8 bases between. The CDR3 covers 13 residues. CDR3 sequence (DNA): TGTGCCAGCAGCTTATCAGGGCCCTATGGCTACACCTTC. Protein product: CASSLSGPYGYTF.

The genes are TRBV18 and TRBJ2-5, with TRBD1 identical over 8 bases. This CDR3 has 18 residues. V shed 4 bases, J shed 4 bases, and the junction held 17 bases outside the gene matches. In germline, CDR1 is KGHSH, CDR2 LQKENI. The chain's CDR3 is CASSLLPGTGMYPETQYF. The CDR3 nucleotides read TGTGCCAGCTCACTATTGCCCGGGACAGGAATGTACCCAGAGACCCAGTACTTC.

This chain connects TRBV6-1 to TRBJ2-5; 9 bases are a match to TRBD2. With V trimmed by 1 base and J by 1 base, 4 bases remained unmatched. The germline CDR1 and CDR2 sequences are MNHNS and SASEGT. The CDR3 covers 16 residues. In nucleotides, the CDR3 is TGTGCCAGCAGTGAAGAAGCGGGAGGCGGCCAAGAGACCCAGTACTTC. This sequence encodes CASSEEAGGGQETQYF.

The J gene is TRBJ2-2, the V gene TRBV11-3; TRBD2 matches 7 bases. Germline V lookup: CDR1 SGHNT, CDR2 YENEEA. V lost 4 bases, J lost 4 bases, and 9 bases stayed unmatched. The CDR3 has 16 amino acids. The CDR3 protein is CASSSLGGSGTGELFF. CDR3 nucleotides: TGTGCCAGCAGCTCCCTGGGGGGGTCGGGCACCGGGGAGCTGTTTTTT.

This sequence joins TRBV5-1 and TRBJ1-5; TRBD1 might be the D (5 bases). Germline values: CDR1 SGHRS, CDR2 YFSETQ. V lost 0 bases and J 3 bases, leaving 13 bases between the germline ends. This CDR3 contains 16 residues. In nucleotides, the CDR3 is TGCGCCAGCAGCTTGGCCCCCAGGGCTAACAATCAGCCCCAGCATTTT. Amino acids: CASSLAPRANNQPQHF.